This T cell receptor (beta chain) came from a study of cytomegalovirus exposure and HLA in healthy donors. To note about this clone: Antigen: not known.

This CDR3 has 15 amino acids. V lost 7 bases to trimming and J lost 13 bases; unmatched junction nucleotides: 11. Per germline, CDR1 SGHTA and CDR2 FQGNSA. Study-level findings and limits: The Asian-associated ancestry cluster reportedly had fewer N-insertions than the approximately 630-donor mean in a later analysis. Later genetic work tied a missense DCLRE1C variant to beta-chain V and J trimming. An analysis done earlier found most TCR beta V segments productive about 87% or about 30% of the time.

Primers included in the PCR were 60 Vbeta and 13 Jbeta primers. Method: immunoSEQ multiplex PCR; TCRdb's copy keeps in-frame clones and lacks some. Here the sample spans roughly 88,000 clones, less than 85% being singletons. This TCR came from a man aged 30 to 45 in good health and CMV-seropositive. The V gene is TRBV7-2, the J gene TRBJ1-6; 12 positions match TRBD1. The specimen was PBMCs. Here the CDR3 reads CASKGQGASLGPLHF. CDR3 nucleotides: TGTGCCAGCAAGGGACAGGGGGCTTCCTTGGGGCCCCTCCACTTT.